The 23 T cell receptor beta chains presented below share a single source sample, sequenced in a study of human T cells and chemical hapten exposure. Time point: pre-sensitization, week 0. Noted treatment: therapeutic diphenylcyclopropenone sensitization with weekly scalp DPC. TCRdb re-called the RACE reads with MiXCR, one entry per CDR3 protein. The sample shows more than 300,000 distinct CDR3 sequences, 5.5% of them seen only once. Source: whole blood, taken in connection with sensitization to the hapten diphenylcyclopropenone (DPC). The source is a woman aged 18 to 35 with alopecia areata. Some clones in this sample may be carry-over from other donors' samples.

J is TRBJ2-7 and V is TRBV28; perhaps TRBD1 as D (6 bases). Trimming took 5 bases from V and 1 from J, leaving 15 bases between them. This CDR3 comprises 15 residues. From germline, CDR1 is MDHEN and CDR2 SYDVKM. The CDR3 protein is CASSQPTGISYEQYF. CDR3 nucleotides: TGTGCCAGCAGTCAACCCACAGGGATTTCCTACGAGCAGTACTTC.

This clonotype was found a few times. The chain joins TRBV12-3 or TRBV12-4 to TRBJ2-2; 7 nucleotides match TRBD1. CDR3 length: 16 residues. Unmatched junction bases numbered 9, after V lost 3 bases and J lost 5 bases. The CDR3 spells CASSFPTGVDTGELFF. The CDR3, as DNA: TGTGCCAGCAGTTTCCCAACAGGGGTGGATACCGGGGAGCTGTTTTTT.

This clonotype has at least ten counts. The chain joins TRBV15 to TRBJ2-7, with D perhaps given as TRBD1 or TRBD2 (5 bases each). CDR3 length equals 13 residues. The germline V gene encodes CDR1 LNHNV and CDR2 YYDKDF (reference sequence). Trimming removed 4 bases from V and 4 bases from J, with 11 bases in between. The CDR3 spells CATSTNWGYEQYF. CDR3 in DNA: TGTGCCACCAGCACCAACTGGGGGTACGAGCAGTACTTC.

The J gene is TRBJ1-5, the V gene TRBV3-1; TRBD1 matches 7 bases. Germline CDR1 LGHDT, CDR2 YNNKEL (reference sequence). J gave up 2 bases and V 3 bases, and 4 bases lay outside the gene matches. CDR3 length equals 15 residues. The CDR3 sequence is CASSQGTAGNQPQHF. Here the CDR3 DNA reads TGTGCCAGCAGCCAGGGGACAGCGGGCAATCAGCCCCAGCATTTT.

The sample holds many counts of this clonotype. The rearrangement joins TRBV5-1 to TRBJ2-1; tentative D call: TRBD2 (5 bases). Germline values: CDR1 SGHRS, CDR2 YFSETQ. V lost 0 bases, J lost 4 bases, and 11 bases lay in between. The CDR3 runs 15 residues. The CDR3 region has the DNA TGCGCCAGCAGCTTGGGGCTAGCCCTGTACAATGAGCAGTTCTTC. It encodes CASSLGLALYNEQFF.

The J gene is TRBJ1-2, the V gene TRBV20-1, with TRBD1 matching over 7 bases. V shed 0 bases, J shed 2 bases, and the junction held 0 bases outside the gene matches. The CDR3 is 13 amino acids. Germline CDR1 is DFQATT and CDR2 is SNEGSKA (reference sequence). The CDR3 sequence: CSARETGNYGYTF. The DNA of the CDR3 is TGCAGTGCTAGAGAGACAGGGAACTATGGCTACACCTTC.

J is TRBJ2-5 and V is TRBV6-6; 8 nucleotides line up with TRBD2. The trim removed 5 bases at V and 3 bases at J, leaving 2 bases unmatched. Germline V gives CDR1 MNHNY, CDR2 SVGAGI (reference sequence). The CDR3 sequence is 13 residues long. DNA for the CDR3: TGTGCCAGCAGTCCGACTAGCGAAGAGACCCAGTACTTC. Protein: CASSPTSEETQYF.

As DNA, the CDR3 is TGTGCCAGCAGCGTGAGCGGGGGGGACGGGAATGAGCAGTTCTTC. Its protein is CASSVSGGDGNEQFF. The V call is TRBV9, the J call TRBJ2-1, with 10 bases lining up with TRBD2. Germline V CDR1 and CDR2: SGDLS, YYNGEE. V lost 2 bases, J lost 7 bases, and 6 bases stayed unmatched. The CDR3 runs 15 residues.

The table lists this clonotype with a few counts. The J gene is TRBJ2-1, the V gene TRBV12-3 or TRBV12-4; D remains unclear. CDR3 length equals 13 residues. V lost 3 bases and J lost 5, with 8 bases in between. The chain's CDR3 is CASSFLEHNEQFF. The CDR3 nucleotides read TGTGCCAGCAGTTTTTTGGAACACAATGAGCAGTTCTTC.

The rearrangement links TRBV9 to TRBJ1-6; D unclear. Trimming removed 0 bases from V and 0 bases from J, with 10 bases in between. Per germline, CDR1 SGDLS and CDR2 YYNGEE. The CDR3 extends over 17 amino acids. The CDR3 loop is CASSVAVESSYNSPLHF. In nucleotides, the CDR3 is TGTGCCAGCAGCGTAGCCGTGGAAAGCTCCTATAATTCACCCCTCCACTTT.

This clonotype was seen at least ten times. The genes are TRBV7-2 and TRBJ1-1; 9 positions match TRBD1. Germline assignment: CDR1 SGHTA and CDR2 FQGNSA. The CDR3 consists of 15 residues. Trimming removed 4 bases from V and 3 bases from J; junction bases left unmatched: 6. CDR3 nucleotide sequence: TGTGCCAGCAGCTGGGGACAGGGAGCTGACACTGAAGCTTTCTTT. This codes for CASSWGQGADTEAFF.

Turning to this clonotype: An end of the junction differs from the germline gene, which may be a read error. This chain uses TRBV12-5 with TRBJ2-1, with TRBD1 identical over 9 bases. The CDR3 consists of 15 residues. Germline V gene sequence: CDR1 LGHNT, CDR2 FRNRAP. CDR3 protein: CSSGTGQGPYNEQFF. The CDR3 region has the DNA TGTTCTAGTGGTACGGGACAGGGTCCCTACAATGAGCAGTTCTTC.

This rearrangement joins TRBV7-9 to TRBJ1-1; no clear D. This CDR3 spans 13 amino acids. Trimming took 5 bases from V and 8 from J, leaving 15 bases between them. Germline CDR1 is SEHNR and CDR2 is FQNEAQ (reference sequence). The DNA for the CDR3 is TGTGCCAGCAGCCAACCGCAGGCGGACGAAGCTTTCTTT. Amino acids: CASSQPQADEAFF. The full variable domain, with the rest looked up from reference TRBV7-9 and TRBJ1-1, is DTGVSQNPRHKITKRGQNVTFRCDPISEHNRLYWYRQTLGQGPEFLTYFQNEAQLEKSRLLSDRFSAERPKGSFSTLEIQRTEQGDSAMYLCASSQPQADEAFFGQGTRLTVV.

This clonotype was picked up a small number of times. The chain joins TRBV4-2 to TRBJ2-1; 8 bases line up with TRBD1. CDR3 length equals 16 residues. V was clipped by 4 bases and J by 3 bases; unmatched bases: 8. Germline lookup yields CDR1 LGHNA and CDR2 YNFKEQ. The CDR3 nucleotides read TGTGCCAGCAGCCTTTACCCGGGACAGGACTACAATGAGCAGTTCTTC. It yields the protein CASSLYPGQDYNEQFF.

The V call is TRBV14, the J call TRBJ2-1; 14 bases fit TRBD2. Germline V gives CDR1 SGHDN, CDR2 FVKESK. Germline trimming cut 3 bases from V and 8 bases from J; bases unmatched to any gene: 3. The CDR3 is 15 amino acids. The CDR3 DNA reads as TGTGCCAGCAGCCAGACTAGCGGGGGGGCCCATGAGCAGTTCTTC. Protein sequence: CASSQTSGGAHEQFF.

In its sample, this clonotype was seen many times. The rearrangement uses TRBV6-5 and TRBJ1-2; D is unresolved. The germline V gene has CDR1 MNHEY and CDR2 SVGAGI. The length of the CDR3 is 13 residues. Between the trimmed V and J ends, which lost 4 bases and 7 bases, there was a span of 13 bases. CDR3 bases: TGTGCCAGCAGTTCCGGTCGGTACAGTGGCTACACCTTC. Translated: CASSSGRYSGYTF.

This clonotype has a count of ten or more. The chain carries TRBV5-1 and TRBJ2-3, with TRBD2 matching over 13 bases. This CDR3 is 15 amino acids long. CDR1 and CDR2 from the germline V gene are SGHRS and YFSETQ. The ends lost 3 bases at V and 9 bases at J; junction bases unmatched: 7. CDR3 amino acids: CASSYGTSGVLTQYF. DNA for the CDR3: TGCGCCAGCAGCTACGGGACTAGCGGGGTACTGACGCAGTATTTT.

This clonotype was seen repeatedly, ten times or more. CDR3 DNA sequence: TGTGCCAGCAGTTACTCATGGTGGGGGTTCTACGAGCAGTACTTC. Residues: CASSYSWWGFYEQYF. The chain links TRBV6-5 to TRBJ2-7; the D call may be TRBD1 or TRBD2 (5 bases each). The CDR3 is made up of 15 amino acids. The V and J ends lost 0 bases and 3 bases respectively, with 12 bases between them. Looked up from germline, CDR1 is MNHEY and CDR2 is SVGAGI.

This clonotype showed up many times. The rearrangement uses TRBV6-2 or TRBV6-3 and TRBJ2-1; 8 bases line up with TRBD2. This CDR3 contains 13 residues. Germline loops: CDR1 MNHEY, CDR2 SVGEGT. V shed 7 bases and J 6 bases; nucleotides not matched to a gene: 5. DNA for the CDR3: TGTGCCAGCAAAGTCGGGACTAGCAATGAGCAGTTCTTC. Translation gives CASKVGTSNEQFF.

This clonotype was seen at least ten times. The chain joins TRBV28 to TRBJ1-2; D is unresolved. The CDR3 consists of 14 residues. Trimming took off 2 bases at V and 4 bases at J, with 11 bases between the two ends. Germline lookup yields CDR1 MDHEN and CDR2 SYDVKM. The CDR3 DNA reads as TGTGCCAGCAGTTTAAATCCGACGACCTATGGCTACACCTTC. Its translation is CASSLNPTTYGYTF.

This clonotype was counted ten times or more. The chain combines TRBV7-3 with TRBJ2-5, with 8 bases that match TRBD2. The CDR3 runs to 16 residues. V shed 3 bases and J 4 bases; nucleotides not matched to a gene: 10. Germline-derived CDR1 and CDR2 are SGHTA and FQGTGA. In nucleotides, the CDR3 is TGTGCCAGCAGCTTTTACGGGGGGGCCTCCGGAGAGACCCAGTACTTC. This codes for CASSFYGGASGETQYF.

This clonotype was counted at least ten times. The CDR3 protein is CSVRRGSDNSPLHF. CDR3 nucleotides: TGCAGCGTTCGGAGGGGAAGTGATAATTCACCCCTCCACTTT. The chain carries TRBV29-1 and TRBJ1-6; D perhaps matches TRBD1 (5 bases). The CDR3 totals 14 residues. The germline gives CDR1 SQVTM, CDR2 ANQGSEA. The ends were cut back, 5 bases at V and 5 bases at J, with 13 bases in the middle.

This clonotype has more than one count but fewer than ten. The V gene is TRBV6-5, the J gene TRBJ1-1; possible D gene TRBD1, 5 bases. There are 14 residues in the CDR3. The germline V gene has CDR1 MNHEY and CDR2 SVGAGI. V gave up 6 bases and J gave up 1 base, with 12 bases separating them. CDR3 in DNA: TGTGCCAGCAGATTGACAGCCCGGAACACTGAAGCTTTCTTT. Translated, it gives CASRLTARNTEAFF.